Each of the 28 T cell receptor beta chains below was sequenced from the same sample in a study of T-cell reconstitution after alpha-beta-depleted transplantation in children. A library of TCRbeta sequences, prepared with unique molecular identifiers, was generated. Each CDR3 protein gets one entry after TCRdb re-called the PCR reads with MiXCR. In the table there are approximately 490,000 distinct CDR3 sequences, 10% of which are singletons. The sequencing used PBMCs, collected before TCRalphabeta/CD19-depleted stem cell transplant. The receptors were gathered from a child younger than 10 with inherited bone marrow failure, due to receive a stem cell transplant.

This clonotype was seen at least ten times. The chain recombines TRBV15 with TRBJ1-6; D remains ambiguous. The CDR3 extends over 14 amino acids. Trimming took 1 base from V and 9 from J, leaving 10 bases between them. Germline CDR1 is LNHNV and CDR2 is YYDKDF (reference sequence). The CDR3 here is CATSRGGVGSPLHF. For the CDR3, the DNA is TGTGCCACCAGCAGAGGGGGTGTCGGTTCACCCCTCCACTTT. The full variable domain, rest sourced from reference TRBV15 and TRBJ1-6, is DAMVIQNPRYQVTQFGKPVTLSCSQTLNHNVMYWYQQKSSQAPKLLFHYYDKDFNNEADTPDNFQSRRPNTSFCFLDIRSPGLGDTAMYLCATSRGGVGSPLHFGNGTRLTVT.

In this sample, this clonotype turned up many times. J is TRBJ2-1 and V is TRBV6-5; 7 bases match TRBD2. Trimming cost V 3 bases and J 0 bases; bases outside gene matches: 8. Germline CDR1 and CDR2: MNHEY and SVGAGI. The CDR3 is 17 amino acids. Written as DNA, the CDR3 is TGTGCCAGCAGTTATCCGACTAGCCCTGTCTCCTACAATGAGCAGTTCTTC. It specifies CASSYPTSPVSYNEQFF.

This clonotype was counted a few times. The gene calls are TRBV11-2 and TRBJ2-7, with D unclear. Trimming shortened V by 3 bases and J by 2 bases, and 8 bases separated the two germline ends. Germline CDR1 reads SGHAT; CDR2 reads FQNNGV. There are 13 residues in the CDR3. The DNA for the CDR3 is TGTGCCAGCAGCTTTTCCCAACCCTACGAGCAGTACTTC. It codes for CASSFSQPYEQYF.

This clonotype came up many times. This chain links TRBV27 with TRBJ2-1; unclear D gene. Trimming stripped 6 bases from V and 0 bases from J, with 15 bases between. The CDR3 is made up of 16 amino acids. The germline gives CDR1 MNHEY, CDR2 SMNVEV (reference sequence). Here the CDR3 reads CASRPGLVYSYNEQFF. CDR3 DNA sequence: TGTGCCAGCAGGCCCGGTCTAGTATACTCCTACAATGAGCAGTTCTTC.

This clonotype showed up many times. The rearrangement uses TRBV3-1 and TRBJ2-7; D uncertain. This CDR3 has 12 amino acids. Trimming cost V 5 bases and J 0 bases, with 5 bases left between them. Per germline, CDR1 LGHDT and CDR2 YNNKEL (reference sequence). DNA for the CDR3: TGTGCCAGCAGCACAGCCTCCTACGAGCAGTACTTC. Translated, it gives CASSTASYEQYF.

As concerns this clonotype: A much larger clone differs by one base, so this may be a read error. The chain couples TRBV10-1 to TRBJ2-7; tentative D call: TRBD1 (6 bases). Germline V gene lookup returns CDR1 WNHNN and CDR2 SYGVQD (reference sequence). The CDR3 is 13 residues long. V was pared by 4 bases and J by 5 bases, with 12 bases between. In DNA, the CDR3 is TGCGCCAGCAGTGGGTGCGCAGGGGACGAGCAGTACTTC. Amino acid sequence: CASSGCAGDEQYF.

This clonotype was seen ten or more times. The V and J genes are TRBV7-9 and TRBJ2-5, with 9 bases aligning to TRBD2. CDR3 length: 15 residues. CDR1 and CDR2 (germline): SEHNR, FQNEAQ (reference sequence). The trim removed 4 bases at V and 4 bases at J, leaving 7 bases unmatched. Here the CDR3 DNA reads TGTGCCAGCAGCTCTCGTAGCGGGAGCGGAGAGACCCAGTACTTC. Translated, it gives CASSSRSGSGETQYF.

This clonotype came up a few times. The chain uses TRBV30 and TRBJ2-1, with 11 bases identical to TRBD2. Per germline, CDR1 GTSNPN and CDR2 SVGIG (reference sequence). J was trimmed by 6 bases and V by 4 bases; bases with no gene match: 5. This CDR3 is built from 14 residues. Here the CDR3 DNA reads TGTGCCTGGATGGCTGGGACTAGCGGCAATGAGCAGTTCTTC. Translated: CAWMAGTSGNEQFF. The full variable domain, in which reference TRBV30 and TRBJ2-1 provide the parts outside the CDR3, is SQTIHQWPATLVQPVGSPLSLECTVEGTSNPNLYWYRQAAGRGLQLLFYSVGIGQISSEVPQNLSASRPQDRQFILSSKKLLLSDSGFYLCAWMAGTSGNEQFFGPGTRLTVL.

This clonotype was counted many times. J is TRBJ2-7 and V is TRBV6-1, with 12 bases matching TRBD2. Losses at the gene ends were 6 bases for V and 7 bases for J; bases not matched to a gene: 7. The length of the CDR3 is 14 residues. The germline CDR1 and CDR2 sequences are MNHNS and SASEGT. The CDR3 nucleotides read TGTGCCAGCAGACTAACTAGCGGGAGGCGGGAGCAGTACTTC. It codes for CASRLTSGRREQYF.

A remark on this clonotype: A much larger clone sits a single nucleotide away, making a read error possible. This chain links TRBV30 with TRBJ2-6; a possible D gene is TRBD2 (7 bases). Germline CDR1 GTSNPN, CDR2 SVGIG (reference sequence). The CDR3 is made up of 17 amino acids. In DNA, the CDR3 is TGTGCCCCTCCGCGGGGGCCCGCCATCTCTGAGGCCAACGTCCTGACTTTC. It codes for CAPPRGPAISEANVLTF.

V gene TRBV29-1 combines with J gene TRBJ2-1; D not certain. Germline lookup yields CDR1 SQVTM and CDR2 ANQGSEA. The length of the CDR3 is 12 residues. V lost 3 bases, J lost 7 bases, and 10 bases lay in between. This chain's CDR3 is CSVETDPNEQFF. The CDR3 nucleotides are TGCAGCGTTGAGACCGACCCAAATGAGCAGTTCTTC.

This clonotype turned up a few times. V gene TRBV29-1 combines with J gene TRBJ2-2, with D possibly matching TRBD2 (5 bases). This CDR3 has 14 amino acids. Trimming cost V 6 bases and J 5 bases, with 16 bases left between them. Germline loops: CDR1 SQVTM, CDR2 ANQGSEA. CDR3 sequence reads: CSVQPFEGTGELFF. The CDR3 coding sequence is TGCAGCGTACAACCATTCGAGGGAACCGGGGAGCTGTTTTTT.

This clonotype was seen at least ten times. The chain uses TRBV3-1 and TRBJ1-5; D ambiguous. The CDR3 spans 15 residues. The germline gives CDR1 LGHDT, CDR2 YNNKEL (reference sequence). Trimming left V 0 bases short and J 9 bases short, with 15 bases between. The CDR3 DNA is TGTGCCAGCAGCCAAGATCCCTCGGCGGCTCGGCCCCAGCATTTT. It codes for CASSQDPSAARPQHF.

Ten or more counts support this clonotype. CDR3 nucleotides: TGCAGCGTTGGGGGTAGCTTCAAAGATACGCAGTATTTT. This sequence encodes CSVGGSFKDTQYF. The chain recombines TRBV29-1 with TRBJ2-3; no clear D gene. This CDR3 has 13 amino acids. The V end was cut by 4 bases, the J end by 5 bases, with 13 bases between. In germline, CDR1 is SQVTM, CDR2 ANQGSEA.

The J gene is TRBJ1-1, the V gene TRBV11-1; TRBD1 agrees at 8 bases. Germline V gives CDR1 SGHAT, CDR2 FQDESV (reference sequence). Germline trimming cut 0 bases from V and 1 base from J; bases unmatched to any gene: 10. The length of the CDR3 is 18 residues. CDR3: CASSLAVGNRGSNTEAFF. CDR3 bases: TGTGCCAGCAGCTTAGCAGTGGGAAACAGGGGGTCGAACACTGAAGCTTTCTTT.

Many counts were recorded for this clonotype. CDR3 sequence: CAWSALNEQFF. CDR3 bases: TGTGCCTGGAGTGCACTCAATGAGCAGTTCTTC. The V and J genes are TRBV30 and TRBJ2-1; no definite D call. V lost 1 base, J lost 6 bases, and 4 bases lay in between. The CDR3 spans 11 residues. Germline V gives CDR1 GTSNPN, CDR2 SVGIG (reference sequence).

This chain connects TRBV20-1 to TRBJ2-7; 7 bases are shared with TRBD2. CDR1 and CDR2 (germline): DFQATT, SNEGSKA (reference sequence). V gave up 4 bases and J gave up 3 bases; unmatched junction bases: 6. The CDR3 totals 13 residues. Written as DNA, the CDR3 is TGCAGTGCTAAGGTACTAGCGAGCTACGAGCAGTACTTC. Protein product: CSAKVLASYEQYF.

This clonotype was seen repeatedly, ten times or more. The chain recombines TRBV5-1 with TRBJ1-2; 8 bases are shared with TRBD1. Germline V CDR1 and CDR2: SGHRS, YFSETQ. This CDR3 region has 12 residues. After removal of 3 bases from V and 8 bases from J, the junction contained 3 bases not matched to a gene. The CDR3: CASSYDRGGYTF. CDR3 nucleotides: TGCGCCAGCAGCTACGACAGGGGCGGCTACACCTTC.

This clonotype was detected many times. The chain is built from TRBV24-1 and TRBJ2-1; D gene uncertain. Looked up from germline, CDR1 is KGHDR and CDR2 is SFDVKD. V shed 3 bases and J shed 4 bases, with 6 bases lying between them. The CDR3 spans 13 residues. The CDR3 DNA reads as TGTGCCACCAGTGATGGCTCTTACAATGAGCAGTTCTTC. Protein sequence: CATSDGSYNEQFF.

This clonotype was picked up a small number of times. V and J are TRBV5-6 and TRBJ2-7, with 12 positions matching TRBD1. The V gene end was trimmed by 0 bases and the J gene end by 5 bases; junction bases not matched to a gene: 6. CDR1 SGHDT and CDR2 YYEEEE come from the germline V gene. This CDR3 comprises 16 residues. The CDR3 nucleotides read TGTGCCAGCAGCTTGGGGGGGGGACAGGGGGCCCACGAGCAGTACTTC. This encodes CASSLGGGQGAHEQYF.

In this sample, this clonotype turned up a few times. With a much larger clone just one base away, this may be a read error. The V and J genes are TRBV2 and TRBJ2-7; D not certain. The CDR3 sequence is 10 residues long. The ends were cut back, 6 bases at V and 2 bases at J, with 2 bases in the middle. CDR1 and CDR2 (germline): SNHLY, FYNNEI. CDR3 nucleotides: TGTGCCAGCAGACCCTACGAGCAGTACTTC. This translates into CASRPYEQYF.

The chain uses TRBV29-1 and TRBJ2-7, with D uncertain. Trimming left V 1 base short and J 2 bases short, with 12 bases between. This CDR3 comprises 14 residues. Germline-derived CDR1 and CDR2 are SQVTM and ANQGSEA. The chain's CDR3 is CSVEVGNRAYEQYF. The CDR3 nucleotides read TGCAGCGTTGAAGTGGGGAACAGAGCCTACGAGCAGTACTTC.

CDR3 amino acids: CASSLGLGGGGGYTF. The CDR3 bases are TGTGCCAGCAGCCTAGGACTAGGGGGGGGTGGGGGCTACACCTTC. V and J are TRBV12-3 or TRBV12-4 and TRBJ1-2; a weak D match, TRBD1 (6 bases). The CDR3 is 15 residues long. V dropped 6 bases and J dropped 8 bases, with 22 bases sitting between them.

This clonotype was recorded a few times. The chain is built from TRBV11-2 and TRBJ2-3, with TRBD2 matching 7 bases. Germline V gene data show CDR1 as SGHAT and CDR2 as FQNNGV. The CDR3 length is 19 residues. The V gene end was trimmed by 6 bases and the J gene end by 4 bases; junction bases not matched to a gene: 22. In nucleotides, the CDR3 is TGTGCCAGCAGATTGGGAGTGGCTAGCGGAACGCATTTCCCAGATACGCAGTATTTT. It codes for CASRLGVASGTHFPDTQYF.

This clonotype was seen repeatedly, ten times or more. This rearrangement joins TRBV12-3 or TRBV12-4 to TRBJ2-7; 8 bases agree with TRBD2. This CDR3 region has 14 residues. The V and J ends lost 5 bases and 4 bases, in that order; junction bases with no gene match: 7. The CDR3 protein is CASSQGTSSYEQYF. CDR3 bases: TGTGCCAGCAGTCAAGGGACTAGTTCTTACGAGCAGTACTTC.

This clonotype was seen at least ten times. The chain has TRBV30 and TRBJ1-6; 7 bases match TRBD1. The germline gives CDR1 GTSNPN, CDR2 SVGIG (reference sequence). The CDR3 is made up of 13 amino acids. J lost 10 bases, V lost 1 base, and 4 bases had no gene match. The CDR3 here is CAWSGTGESPLHF. In DNA, the CDR3 is TGTGCCTGGAGTGGGACAGGCGAATCACCCCTCCACTTT. The full variable domain, with the rest looked up from reference TRBV30 and TRBJ1-6, is SQTIHQWPATLVQPVGSPLSLECTVEGTSNPNLYWYRQAAGRGLQLLFYSVGIGQISSEVPQNLSASRPQDRQFILSSKKLLLSDSGFYLCAWSGTGESPLHFGNGTRLTVT.

The chain has TRBV3-1 and TRBJ1-1; D is unclear. This CDR3 has 12 amino acids. The V gene lost 7 bases and the J gene lost 5 bases, with 11 bases spanning the gap. Germline lookup yields CDR1 LGHDT and CDR2 YNNKEL (reference sequence). In DNA form, the CDR3 reads TGTGCCAGCACCAGAGTCGGGACTGAAGCTTTCTTT. As protein: CASTRVGTEAFF.

The gene calls are TRBV24-1 and TRBJ2-1; TRBD1 aligns across 9 bases. The CDR3 spans 20 residues. Germline CDR1 reads KGHDR; CDR2 reads SFDVKD. V lost 3 bases and J lost 0; bases outside the gene matches: 14. The CDR3 loop reads CATSDAPGQGLTSSYNEQFF. Here the CDR3 DNA reads TGTGCCACCAGTGATGCACCGGGACAGGGCCTTACGAGCTCCTACAATGAGCAGTTCTTC.